One sample yielded the 24 T cell receptor beta chains listed below, sequenced in a study of OX40 agonist ivuxolimab in advanced cancers. The method was immunoSEQ multiplex PCR; TCRdb's version includes in-frame clones alone and lacks a portion of them. Of around 150,000 clones in the sample, 90% were seen once. The sequencing used CD4+ or CD8+ T cells sorted from blood, collected in a trial of the OX40 agonist ivuxolimab. All receptors derive from an adult with an advanced solid tumor such as melanoma, head and neck, liver or kidney cancer.

V gene TRBV19 combines with J gene TRBJ1-2; 9 bases map to TRBD1. Germline-derived CDR1 and CDR2 are LNHDA and SQIVND (reference sequence). There are 15 residues in the CDR3. After removal of 4 bases from V and 3 bases from J, the junction contained 6 bases not matched to a gene. CDR3 in amino acids: CASSTQGASDYGYTF. The CDR3 DNA reads as TGTGCCAGTAGTACACAGGGGGCGTCAGACTATGGCTACACCTTC.

This CDR3 is CASSLGQTNTEAFF. DNA for the CDR3: TGTGCCAGCAGCTTAGGACAGACGAACACTGAAGCTTTCTTT. The rearrangement uses TRBV7-9 and TRBJ1-1; perhaps TRBD1 as D (5 bases). The germline V and J ends were trimmed by 1 base and 1 base, with 7 bases remaining between them. Germline CDR1 SEHNR, CDR2 FQNEAQ (reference sequence). The CDR3 consists of 14 residues.

V and J are TRBV19 and TRBJ1-1; 10 bases match TRBD1. The germline CDR1 and CDR2 sequences are LNHDA and SQIVND (reference sequence). The CDR3 loop spans 15 amino acids. Unmatched junction bases numbered 8, after V lost 3 bases and J lost 7 bases. The CDR3 DNA reads as TGTGCCAGTAGTATGGGACAGGGGTCACTCATTGAAGCTTTCTTT. Translated, it gives CASSMGQGSLIEAFF.

The chain links TRBV7-2 to TRBJ1-2, with D uncertain. V was shortened by 5 bases and J by 5 bases, with 15 bases between the two germline ends. Germline V CDR1 and CDR2: SGHTA, FQGNSA. The length of the CDR3 is 14 residues. Here the CDR3 reads CASSARQAFYGYTF. CDR3 in DNA: TGTGCCAGCAGCGCTCGGCAGGCGTTTTATGGCTACACCTTC.

The rearrangement joins TRBV9 to TRBJ1-3; D is possibly TRBD1 (5 bases). The ends were cut back, 0 bases at V and 0 bases at J, with 10 bases in the middle. Per the germline V gene, CDR1 is SGDLS and CDR2 is YYNGEE. The CDR3 totals 16 residues. The CDR3 nucleotides read TGTGCCAGCAGCGTAGCCGGGACGCGCTCTGGAAACACCATATATTTT. Translation gives CASSVAGTRSGNTIYF.

The chain joins TRBV30 to TRBJ2-1; D not certain. From germline, CDR1 is GTSNPN and CDR2 SVGIG (reference sequence). The CDR3 totals 13 residues. V dropped 1 base and J dropped 8 bases, with 12 bases sitting between them. The CDR3 DNA reads TGTGCCTGGAGTGGGCCGGAGATGGATGAGCAGTTCTTC. It is translated as CAWSGPEMDEQFF.

In this sample, this clone turned up once. The chain recombines TRBV6-1 with TRBJ1-5; D uncertain. CDR1 is MNHNS, CDR2 SASEGT, per germline. The CDR3 contains 15 residues. Trimming shortened V by 7 bases and J by 7 bases, and 20 bases separated the two germline ends. The CDR3 coding sequence is TGTGCCAGCAAAGTGGGCGCCTACCATGACCAGCCCCAGCATTTT. It yields the protein CASKVGAYHDQPQHF.

The CDR3 DNA is TGTGCCAGCAGCCGCTCGGGGGGGACTGAAGCTTTCTTT. This translates into CASSRSGGTEAFF. The chain carries TRBV7-3 and TRBJ1-1, with a tentative D call TRBD1 (5 bases). The CDR3 spans 13 residues. V dropped 5 bases and J dropped 5 bases, with 12 bases sitting between them. The germline V gene has CDR1 SGHTA and CDR2 FQGTGA.

The rearrangement joins TRBV5-8 to TRBJ2-1, with D perhaps TRBD1 (5 bases). V shed 2 bases and J shed 9 bases, with 9 bases lying between them. Germline-derived CDR1 and CDR2 are SGHTS and YDEGEE. The CDR3 is 12 residues long. This CDR3 reads CASSFTGGEQFF. CDR3 DNA sequence: TGTGCCAGCAGCTTTACAGGCGGTGAGCAGTTCTTC.

The chain recombines TRBV19 with TRBJ2-3; TRBD2 agrees at 10 bases. Germline CDR1 reads LNHDA; CDR2 reads SQIVND (reference sequence). The CDR3 consists of 14 residues. J lost 4 bases, V lost 9 bases, and 7 bases had no gene match. CDR3 sequence: CASKREGRADTQYF. The CDR3 region has the DNA TGTGCCAGCAAGCGGGAGGGCCGCGCAGATACGCAGTATTTT.

The V call is TRBV19, the J call TRBJ1-5, with 8 bases matching TRBD1. Trimming cost V 8 bases and J 2 bases; bases outside gene matches: 5. The CDR3 sequence is 14 residues long. Germline CDR1 LNHDA, CDR2 SQIVND (reference sequence). In DNA form, the CDR3 reads TGTGCCAGTGGCGGACAGGGAGGCAATCAGCCCCAGCATTTT. Translated: CASGGQGGNQPQHF.

The CDR3, as DNA: TGTGCCAGCAGTTTAGTCAATGAGCAGTTCTTC. As protein: CASSLVNEQFF. The V gene is TRBV28, the J gene TRBJ2-1; D remains ambiguous. The germline CDR1 and CDR2 sequences are MDHEN and SYDVKM. V shed 2 bases and J shed 6 bases, with 2 bases lying between them. This CDR3 has 11 amino acids.

This clone appeared once. The chain uses TRBV7-2 and TRBJ2-1; D possibly corresponds to TRBD2 (5 bases). The ends were cut back, 2 bases at V and 4 bases at J, with 9 bases in the middle. From germline, CDR1 is SGHTA and CDR2 FQGNSA. The CDR3 extends over 14 amino acids. Here the CDR3 reads CASSLLAVYNEQFF. CDR3 nucleotides: TGTGCCAGCAGCTTACTAGCAGTTTACAATGAGCAGTTCTTC.

This sequence joins TRBV28 and TRBJ1-1; D remains unclear. The V and J ends lost 8 bases and 7 bases respectively, with 14 bases between them. The CDR3 is made up of 12 amino acids. Germline V CDR1 and CDR2: MDHEN, SYDVKM. The CDR3 here is CASGFPGSEAFF. DNA of the CDR3: TGTGCCAGCGGGTTTCCGGGGAGTGAAGCTTTCTTT.

This chain joins TRBV6-5 and TRBJ2-1, with 12 bases matching TRBD2. The V gene end was trimmed by 2 bases and the J gene end by 7 bases; junction bases not matched to a gene: 6. The CDR3 extends over 16 amino acids. Germline values: CDR1 MNHEY, CDR2 SVGAGI. In nucleotides, the CDR3 is TGTGCCAGCAGTTACAGGGGGCTAGCGGGAGGGAATGAGCAGTTCTTC. Encoded protein: CASSYRGLAGGNEQFF.

The chain recombines TRBV19 with TRBJ2-3; a possible D gene is TRBD2 (5 bases). Trimming took off 5 bases at V and 6 bases at J, with 12 bases between the two ends. CDR3 length: 13 amino acids. Looked up from germline, CDR1 is LNHDA and CDR2 is SQIVND (reference sequence). The CDR3 loop reads CASSPGFGDTQYF. As DNA, the CDR3 is TGTGCCAGTAGTCCGGGGTTCGGGGATACGCAGTATTTT.

This chain uses TRBV5-1 with TRBJ2-3, with D unclear. The ends were cut back, 0 bases at V and 4 bases at J, with 3 bases in the middle. The length of the CDR3 is 12 residues. Germline V gene data show CDR1 as SGHRS and CDR2 as YFSETQ. The CDR3 sequence: CASSLDADTQYF. The CDR3 DNA follows: TGCGCCAGCAGCTTGGACGCAGATACGCAGTATTTT. Combining the CDR3 with reference TRBV5-1 and TRBJ2-3 gives the whole variable domain KAGVTQTPRYLIKTRGQQVTLSCSPISGHRSVSWYQQTPGQGLQFLFEYFSETQRNKGNFPGRFSGRQFSNSRSEMNVSTLELGDSALYLCASSLDADTQYFGPGTRLTVL.

The J gene is TRBJ2-1, the V gene TRBV7-2, with a possible D match to TRBD2 (5 bases). Trimming stripped 5 bases from V and 4 bases from J, with 9 bases between. This CDR3 is built from 13 residues. Per the germline V gene, CDR1 is SGHTA and CDR2 is FQGNSA. The CDR3 here is CASSHSVYNEQFF. The DNA for the CDR3 is TGTGCCAGCAGCCATAGCGTTTACAATGAGCAGTTCTTC.

The chain joins TRBV28 to TRBJ1-5, with a tentative D call TRBD1 (5 bases). Germline CDR1 MDHEN, CDR2 SYDVKM. The CDR3 runs to 16 residues. Trimming took off 6 bases at V and 2 bases at J, with 17 bases between the two ends. CDR3 nucleotide sequence: TGTGCCAGCAGACAAACTCGTGGGGGAGGCAATCAGCCCCAGCATTTT. It encodes CASRQTRGGGNQPQHF.

This rearrangement joins TRBV19 to TRBJ2-5; no definite D call. V lost 3 bases and J lost 11, with 16 bases in between. The CDR3 is 13 amino acids. Germline-derived CDR1 and CDR2 are LNHDA and SQIVND (reference sequence). The CDR3 reads CASSMELQVEQYF. CDR3 coding DNA: TGTGCCAGTAGTATGGAACTGCAGGTTGAGCAGTACTTC. The whole variable domain, remainder taken from reference TRBV19 and TRBJ2-5, is DGGITQSPKYLFRKEGQNVTLSCEQNLNHDAMYWYRQDPGQGLRLIYYSQIVNDFQKGDIAEGYSVSREKKESFPLTVTSAQKNPTAFYLCASSMELQVEQYFGPGTRLLVL.

This clone has just one count. J is TRBJ2-3 and V is TRBV7-3; weak D call: TRBD2 (6 bases). Trimming cost V 2 bases and J 3 bases, with 12 bases left between them. The CDR3 totals 15 residues. Germline CDR1 is SGHTA and CDR2 is FQGTGA. CDR3 loop: CASSLGGTPTDTQYF. The CDR3 DNA sequence: TGTGCCAGCAGCTTAGGGGGGACGCCAACAGATACGCAGTATTTT.

The J gene is TRBJ1-1, the V gene TRBV28; unclear D gene. Germline V gene lookup returns CDR1 MDHEN and CDR2 SYDVKM. The CDR3 is 13 amino acids. V lost 6 bases, J lost 11 bases, and 19 bases lay in between. The CDR3 region has the DNA TGTGCCAGCAGCACTACCCGATCTATTTGGGCTTTCTTT. The encoded protein is CASSTTRSIWAFF.

This chain links TRBV18 with TRBJ2-3, with 7 positions matching TRBD2. The CDR3 spans 16 residues. CDR1 is KGHSH, CDR2 LQKENI, per germline. With V trimmed by 3 bases and J by 2 bases, 8 bases remained unmatched. CDR3 bases: TGTGCCAGCTCACCGAAGGGGCGGGGGACCACAGATACGCAGTATTTT. It encodes CASSPKGRGTTDTQYF.

The J gene is TRBJ2-5, the V gene TRBV9; the match to TRBD2 covers 9 bases. The CDR3 totals 16 residues. Trimming at V came to 4 bases and at J to 1 base, leaving 8 bases not matched to a gene. Germline values: CDR1 SGDLS, CDR2 YYNGEE. The CDR3 DNA sequence: TGTGCCAGCAGCTTGACTAGCGGATCCTCCCAAGAGACCCAGTACTTC. It encodes CASSLTSGSSQETQYF.